The 17 T cell receptor beta chains below come from one sample, sequenced in a study of T cell changes during pregnancy in multiple sclerosis. Clones were sequenced by immunoSEQ multiplex PCR, and TCRdb holds only the in-frame ones, with some missing. The data contain tens of thousands of clones, roughly nine tenths of them singletons. The sequences come from PBMCs, collected in the first trimester of pregnancy. The receptors here all came from a female donor in good health, serving as a control in a pregnancy study. Some clones in this sample may be carry-over from other donors' samples.

The rearrangement links TRBV19 to TRBJ1-2; no firm D call. The length of the CDR3 is 15 residues. In germline, CDR1 is LNHDA, CDR2 SQIVND (reference sequence). The V end lost 6 bases, the J end lost 4 bases, and 18 bases lay between the germline ends. In DNA, the CDR3 is TGTGCCAGTAGCATTAACGATCCCGGCGGCTATGGCTACACCTTC. It yields the protein CASSINDPGGYGYTF.

The rearrangement uses TRBV4-2 and TRBJ2-3; 7 bases are shared with TRBD2. The junction had 6 bases not matched to a gene; V was cut back by 4 bases and J by 5 bases. The CDR3 is 14 residues long. In germline, CDR1 is LGHNA, CDR2 YNFKEQ. CDR3 protein: CASSLRGDGDTQYF. In DNA form, the CDR3 reads TGTGCCAGCAGCCTTCGGGGGGATGGAGATACGCAGTATTTT.

The chain links TRBV15 to TRBJ1-4; 9 bases align to TRBD1. The V and J ends lost 5 bases and 8 bases, in that order; junction bases with no gene match: 9. The CDR3 is 15 amino acids. CDR1 and CDR2 from the germline V gene are LNHNV and YYDKDF (reference sequence). For the CDR3, the DNA is TGTGCCACCAGCGTACAGGGGGCGGTAGGGGAAAAACTGTTTTTT. Amino acid sequence: CATSVQGAVGEKLFF. Looking up the rest from reference TRBV15 and TRBJ1-4 gives the full variable domain: DAMVIQNPRYQVTQFGKPVTLSCSQTLNHNVMYWYQQKSSQAPKLLFHYYDKDFNNEADTPDNFQSRRPNTSFCFLDIRSPGLGDTAMYLCATSVQGAVGEKLFFGSGTQLSVL.

The chain uses TRBV14 and TRBJ1-1; D call uncertain. The germline CDR1 and CDR2 sequences are SGHDN and FVKESK. The CDR3 has 13 amino acids. The germline V and J ends were trimmed by 3 bases and 1 base, with 6 bases remaining between them. The CDR3 region has the DNA TGTGCCAGCAGCCATTTACAGAACACTGAAGCTTTCTTT. The encoded protein is CASSHLQNTEAFF.

The V call is TRBV29-1, the J call TRBJ1-1, with D unresolved. The V end was cut by 3 bases, the J end by 0 bases, with 5 bases between. The CDR3 covers 12 residues. Per germline, CDR1 SQVTM and CDR2 ANQGSEA. Here the CDR3 DNA reads TGCAGCGTTGAGAGGCTGAACACTGAAGCTTTCTTT. Translated, it gives CSVERLNTEAFF. Together with reference TRBV29-1 and TRBJ1-1, the CDR3 gives the full variable domain: SAVISQKPSRDICQRGTSLTIQCQVDSQVTMMFWYRQQPGQSLTLIATANQGSEATYESGFVIDKFPISRPNLTFSTLTVSNMSPEDSSIYLCSVERLNTEAFFGQGTRLTVV.

This clone was seen a single time. V is TRBV2 and J is TRBJ1-2; D remains ambiguous. CDR1 is SNHLY, CDR2 FYNNEI, per germline. The CDR3 extends over 13 amino acids. Trimming removed 6 bases from V and 4 bases from J, with 12 bases in between. DNA of the CDR3: TGTGCCAGCAGAAATCGGGGTGGCTATGGCTACACCTTC. As protein: CASRNRGGYGYTF.

V gene TRBV29-1 combines with J gene TRBJ2-1; D remains unclear. Germline V CDR1 and CDR2: SQVTM, ANQGSEA. V lost 4 bases to trimming and J lost 6 bases, with 10 bases between them. CDR3 length: 12 residues. The CDR3 DNA follows: TGCAGCGTTGTTCGGCGGCTCAATGAGCAGTTCTTC. It specifies CSVVRRLNEQFF.

This sequence joins TRBV4-1 and TRBJ2-2, with 11 nucleotides matching TRBD2. The ends lost 0 bases at V and 5 bases at J; junction bases unmatched: 5. Germline lookup yields CDR1 MGHRA and CDR2 YSYEKL. The length of the CDR3 is 17 residues. Here the CDR3 DNA reads TGCGCCAGCAGCCAAGATAGGGCTAGCGGGAGGACCGGGGAGCTGTTTTTT. Its translation is CASSQDRASGRTGELFF.

This chain joins TRBV18 and TRBJ1-5; 7 positions agree with TRBD1. The CDR3 is 17 amino acids. Germline CDR1 and CDR2: KGHSH and LQKENI. V was clipped by 3 bases and J by 1 base; unmatched bases: 9. The DNA of the CDR3 is TGTGCCAGCTCACCGCGACAGGGCTCAGGGAGCAATCAGCCCCAGCATTTT. Amino acid sequence: CASSPRQGSGSNQPQHF. Full variable domain (rest looked up from reference TRBV18 and TRBJ1-5): NAGVMQNPRHLVRRRGQEARLRCSPMKGHSHVYWYRQLPEEGLKFMVYLQKENIIDESGMPKERFSAEFPKEGPSILRIQQVVRGDSAAYFCASSPRQGSGSNQPQHFGDGTRLSIL.

This clone was recorded once. Given a much more abundant clone one base away, this may be a read error. This chain links TRBV9 with TRBJ1-1; 7 bases fit TRBD1. J gave up 1 base and V 3 bases, and 0 bases lay outside the gene matches. This CDR3 is built from 13 residues. Germline loops: CDR1 SGDLS, CDR2 YYNGEE. In nucleotides, the CDR3 is TGTGCCAGCAGCGGACAGGGGAACACTGAAGCTTTCTTT. Its protein is CASSGQGNTEAFF.

The J gene is TRBJ2-1, the V gene TRBV28, with a possible D match to TRBD2 (5 bases). The CDR3 is 14 amino acids. The germline V gene encodes CDR1 MDHEN and CDR2 SYDVKM. The ends were cut back, 3 bases at V and 0 bases at J, with 6 bases in the middle. CDR3 bases: TGTGCCAGCAGTTTCCGGGACTCCTACAATGAGCAGTTCTTC. Translation gives CASSFRDSYNEQFF.

Worth noting for this clone: A junction boundary mismatches the germline segment, possibly from a read error. J is TRBJ1-2 and V is TRBV10-3; no clear D gene. This CDR3 is 15 amino acids long. Germline loops: CDR1 ENHRY, CDR2 SYGVKD. CDR3 sequence reads: CAISKSGEANYGYTF. For the CDR3, the DNA is TGTGCCATCAGTAAGTCCGGGGAGGCTAACTATGGCTACACCTTC.

This clone was seen a few times. V usage is TRBV10-3 and J usage is TRBJ1-1; D call uncertain. Germline lookup yields CDR1 ENHRY and CDR2 SYGVKD. V lost 1 base and J lost 4, with 7 bases in between. This CDR3 comprises 13 residues. CDR3 in amino acids: CAISELVGTEAFF. The CDR3 DNA is TGTGCCATCAGTGAGTTGGTCGGCACTGAAGCTTTCTTT.

The rearrangement uses TRBV19 and TRBJ1-5, with 12 nucleotides matching TRBD1. Germline assignment: CDR1 LNHDA and CDR2 SQIVND (reference sequence). Trimming took 4 bases from V and 13 from J; bases not matched to a gene: 11. The CDR3 sequence is 15 residues long. CDR3: CASSNPRDRGPKQHF. The CDR3 DNA follows: TGTGCCAGTAGTAACCCCCGGGACAGGGGGCCCAAGCAGCATTTT.

V is TRBV19 and J is TRBJ1-5; 9 bases map to TRBD1. Trimming removed 10 bases from V and 1 base from J; junction bases left unmatched: 5. This CDR3 is built from 14 residues. The V gene's germline CDR1 is LNHDA and CDR2 SQIVND (reference sequence). The CDR3 loop is CATRDRESNQPQHF. CDR3 in DNA: TGTGCCACCCGGGACAGGGAGAGCAATCAGCCCCAGCATTTT.

The chain uses TRBV7-2 and TRBJ2-5, with unresolved D. The CDR3 length is 13 residues. Trimming cost V 3 bases and J 2 bases, with 7 bases left between them. Germline CDR1 reads SGHTA; CDR2 reads FQGNSA. DNA for the CDR3: TGTGCCAGCAGCTTCCCCCCACAAGAGACCCAGTACTTC. Its protein is CASSFPPQETQYF.

This sequence joins TRBV19 and TRBJ2-1, with TRBD2 as a possible D gene (6 bases). Trimming pared 2 bases from V and 8 bases from J, leaving 13 bases between. The CDR3 is made up of 14 amino acids. Germline assignment: CDR1 LNHDA and CDR2 SQIVND (reference sequence). CDR3 coding DNA: TGTGCCAGTAGTATATCAGGACTAATCCATGAGCAGTTCTTC. This translates into CASSISGLIHEQFF.